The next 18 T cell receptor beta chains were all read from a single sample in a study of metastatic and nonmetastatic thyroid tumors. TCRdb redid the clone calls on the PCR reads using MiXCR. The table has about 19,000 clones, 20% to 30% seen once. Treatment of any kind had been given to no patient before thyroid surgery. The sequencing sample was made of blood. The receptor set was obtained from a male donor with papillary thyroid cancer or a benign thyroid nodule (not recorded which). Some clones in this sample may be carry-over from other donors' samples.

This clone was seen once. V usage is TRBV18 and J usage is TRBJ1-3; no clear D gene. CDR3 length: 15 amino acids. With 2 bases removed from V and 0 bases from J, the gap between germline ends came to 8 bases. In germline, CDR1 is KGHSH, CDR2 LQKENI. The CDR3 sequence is CASSPVKGSGNTIYF. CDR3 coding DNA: TGTGCCAGCTCACCAGTCAAGGGCTCTGGAAACACCATATATTTT.

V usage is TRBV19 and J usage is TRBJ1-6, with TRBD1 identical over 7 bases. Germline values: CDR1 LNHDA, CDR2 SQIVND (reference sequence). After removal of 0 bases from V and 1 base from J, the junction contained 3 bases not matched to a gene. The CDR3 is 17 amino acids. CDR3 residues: CASSIDPTGSYNSPLHF. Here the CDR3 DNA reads TGTGCCAGTAGTATAGATCCGACAGGGTCCTATAATTCACCCCTCCACTTT.

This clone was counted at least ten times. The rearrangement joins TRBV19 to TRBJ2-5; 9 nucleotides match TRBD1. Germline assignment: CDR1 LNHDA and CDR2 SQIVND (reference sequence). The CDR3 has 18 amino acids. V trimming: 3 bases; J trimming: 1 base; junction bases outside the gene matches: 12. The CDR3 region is CASSINSVQGALQETQYF. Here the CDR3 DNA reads TGTGCCAGTAGTATTAACAGTGTACAGGGGGCACTCCAAGAGACCCAGTACTTC.

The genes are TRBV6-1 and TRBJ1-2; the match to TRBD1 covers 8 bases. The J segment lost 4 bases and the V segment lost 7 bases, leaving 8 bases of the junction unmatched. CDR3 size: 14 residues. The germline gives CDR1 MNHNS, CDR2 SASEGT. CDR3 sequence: CASIPAGGGYGYTF. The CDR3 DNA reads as TGTGCCAGCATCCCAGCAGGGGGCGGCTATGGCTACACCTTC.

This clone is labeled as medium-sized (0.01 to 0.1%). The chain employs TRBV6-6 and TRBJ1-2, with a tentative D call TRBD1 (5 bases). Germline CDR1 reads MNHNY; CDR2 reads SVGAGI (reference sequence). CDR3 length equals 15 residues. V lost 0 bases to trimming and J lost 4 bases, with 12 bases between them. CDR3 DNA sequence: TGTGCCAGCAGTTACTCGAGTGGGGGTGGCTATGGCTACACCTTC. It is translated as CASSYSSGGGYGYTF.

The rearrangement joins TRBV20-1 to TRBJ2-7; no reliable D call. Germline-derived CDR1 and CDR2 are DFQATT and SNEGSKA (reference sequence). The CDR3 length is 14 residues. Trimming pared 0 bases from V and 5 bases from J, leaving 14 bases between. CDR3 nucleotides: TGCAGTGCTAGAGAAGGGAAGGGATTCCACGAGCAGTACTTC. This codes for CSAREGKGFHEQYF.

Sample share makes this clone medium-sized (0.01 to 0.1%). The CDR3 region is CASSYSRDTEAFF. DNA for the CDR3: TGTGCCAGCAGTTACTCGAGGGATACTGAAGCTTTCTTT. V and J are TRBV6-5 and TRBJ1-1; D unresolved. Germline assignment: CDR1 MNHEY and CDR2 SVGAGI. The CDR3 runs 13 residues. Trimming pared 0 bases from V and 5 bases from J, leaving 7 bases between.

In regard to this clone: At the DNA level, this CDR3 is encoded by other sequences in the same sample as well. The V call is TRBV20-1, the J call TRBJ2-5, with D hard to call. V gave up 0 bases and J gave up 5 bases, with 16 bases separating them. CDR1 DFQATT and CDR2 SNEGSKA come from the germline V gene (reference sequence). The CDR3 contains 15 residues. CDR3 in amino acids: CSARDRRSGRETQYF. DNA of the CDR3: TGCAGTGCTAGAGATCGTCGTTCCGGCCGGGAGACCCAGTACTTC.

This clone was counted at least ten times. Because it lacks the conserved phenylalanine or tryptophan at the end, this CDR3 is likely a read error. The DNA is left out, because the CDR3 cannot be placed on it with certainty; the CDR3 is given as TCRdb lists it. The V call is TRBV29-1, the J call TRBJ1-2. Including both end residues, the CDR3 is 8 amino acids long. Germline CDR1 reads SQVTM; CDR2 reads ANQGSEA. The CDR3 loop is CSVDAGTI.

The CDR3 here is CASSLGGQGANYGYTF. CDR3 coding DNA: TGTGCCAGCAGCTTAGGAGGACAGGGGGCTAACTATGGCTACACCTTC. The chain recombines TRBV7-8 with TRBJ1-2; 10 nucleotides agree with TRBD1. In germline, CDR1 is SGHVS, CDR2 FQNEAQ. This CDR3 spans 16 amino acids. The V and J ends lost 1 base and 0 bases, in that order; junction bases with no gene match: 2.

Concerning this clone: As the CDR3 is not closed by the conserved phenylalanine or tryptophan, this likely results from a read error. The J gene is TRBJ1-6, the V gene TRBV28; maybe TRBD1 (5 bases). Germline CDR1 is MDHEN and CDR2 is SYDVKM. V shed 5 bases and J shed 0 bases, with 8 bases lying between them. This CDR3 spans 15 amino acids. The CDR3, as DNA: TGTGCCAGCAGTACAGGACCCTCCTATAATTCACCCCTCCACGTT. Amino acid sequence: CASSTGPSYNSPLHV.

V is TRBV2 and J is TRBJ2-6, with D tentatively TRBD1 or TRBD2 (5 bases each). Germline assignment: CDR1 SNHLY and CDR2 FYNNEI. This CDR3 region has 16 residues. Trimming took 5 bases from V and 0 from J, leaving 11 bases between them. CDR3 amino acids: CASSWDGHSGANVLTF. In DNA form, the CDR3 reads TGTGCCAGCAGTTGGGACGGCCACTCTGGGGCCAACGTCCTGACTTTC.

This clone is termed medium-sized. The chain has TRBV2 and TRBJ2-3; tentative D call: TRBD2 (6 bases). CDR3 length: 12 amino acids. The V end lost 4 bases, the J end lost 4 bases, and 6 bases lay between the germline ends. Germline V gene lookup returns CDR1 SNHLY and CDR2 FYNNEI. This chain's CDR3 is CASSAGADTQYF. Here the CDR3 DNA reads TGTGCCAGCAGTGCGGGGGCAGATACGCAGTATTTT.

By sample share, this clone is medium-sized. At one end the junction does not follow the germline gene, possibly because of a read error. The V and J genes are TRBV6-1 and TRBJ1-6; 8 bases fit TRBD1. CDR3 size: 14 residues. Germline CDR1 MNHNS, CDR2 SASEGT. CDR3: CASSGQGNNSPLHF. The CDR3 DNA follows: TGTGCCAGCAGTGGACAGGGGAATAACTCACCCCTCCACTTT.

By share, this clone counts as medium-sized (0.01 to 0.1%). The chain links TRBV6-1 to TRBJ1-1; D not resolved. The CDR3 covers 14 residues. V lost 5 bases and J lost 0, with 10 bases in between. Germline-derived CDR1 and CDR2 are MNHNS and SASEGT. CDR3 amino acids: CASSPDGMNTEAFF. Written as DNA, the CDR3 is TGTGCCAGCAGTCCGGACGGAATGAACACTGAAGCTTTCTTT.

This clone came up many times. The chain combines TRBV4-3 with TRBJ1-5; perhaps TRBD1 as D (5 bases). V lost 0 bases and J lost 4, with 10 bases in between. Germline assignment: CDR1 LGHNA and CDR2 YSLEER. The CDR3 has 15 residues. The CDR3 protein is CASSQDPGQNQPQHF. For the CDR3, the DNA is TGCGCCAGCAGCCAAGATCCAGGGCAGAATCAGCCCCAGCATTTT.

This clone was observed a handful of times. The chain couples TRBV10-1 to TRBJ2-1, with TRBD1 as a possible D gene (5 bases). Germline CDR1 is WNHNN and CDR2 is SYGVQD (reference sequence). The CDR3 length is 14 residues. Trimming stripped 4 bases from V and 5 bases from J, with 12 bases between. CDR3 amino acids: CASSVHRNHNEQFF. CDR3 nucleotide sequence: TGCGCCAGCAGTGTCCACAGGAACCACAATGAGCAGTTCTTC.

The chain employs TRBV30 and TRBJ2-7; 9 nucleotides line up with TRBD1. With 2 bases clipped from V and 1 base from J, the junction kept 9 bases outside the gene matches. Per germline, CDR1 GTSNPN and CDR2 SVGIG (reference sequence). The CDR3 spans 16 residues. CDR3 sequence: CAWSIFGQGKSYEQYF. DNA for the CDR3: TGTGCCTGGAGTATCTTTGGACAGGGGAAATCCTACGAGCAGTACTTC.